The sequence of this T cell receptor (beta chain) was determined in a study of T-cell memory formation after mild COVID-19. After 5'RACE with constant-segment primers, TCR alpha and TCR beta cDNA libraries carrying sample barcodes and UMIs were obtained. TCRdb reanalysed the 5' RACE reads using MiXCR and keeps one entry per CDR3 protein. The sample consists of hundreds of thousands of distinct CDR3 sequences, about a sixth of them appearing once. V lost 5 bases, J lost 5 bases, and 11 bases stayed unmatched. The CDR3 is 15 amino acids. Germline-derived CDR1 and CDR2 are SGHKS and YYEKEE (reference sequence).

This TCR was recovered from an adult woman who had mild COVID-19 (a few samples of this study predate the infection). Cell type and time point are not known. The rearrangement links TRBV5-5 to TRBJ2-3; TRBD1 aligns across 7 bases. Sequences were obtained from PBMCs or a T cell subset sorted from them (not recorded which). CDR3 sequence: CASRADRVIGDTQYF. The CDR3 region has the DNA TGTGCCAGCAGAGCCGACAGGGTTATTGGAGATACGCAGTATTTT.